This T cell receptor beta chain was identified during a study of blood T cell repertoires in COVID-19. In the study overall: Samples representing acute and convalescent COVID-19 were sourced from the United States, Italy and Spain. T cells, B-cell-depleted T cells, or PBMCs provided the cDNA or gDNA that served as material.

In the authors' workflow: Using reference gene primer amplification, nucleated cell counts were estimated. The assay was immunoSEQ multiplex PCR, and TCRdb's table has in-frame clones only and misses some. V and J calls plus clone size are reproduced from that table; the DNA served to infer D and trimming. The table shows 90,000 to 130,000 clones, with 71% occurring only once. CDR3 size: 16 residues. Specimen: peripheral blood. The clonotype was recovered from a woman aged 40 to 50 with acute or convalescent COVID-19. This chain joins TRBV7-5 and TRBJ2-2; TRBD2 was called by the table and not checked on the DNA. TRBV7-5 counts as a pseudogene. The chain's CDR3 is CVRSCSSGGNTGELFF. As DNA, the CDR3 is TGTGTCAGAAGCTGTTCTAGCGGGGGGAACACCGGGGAGCTGTTTTTT.